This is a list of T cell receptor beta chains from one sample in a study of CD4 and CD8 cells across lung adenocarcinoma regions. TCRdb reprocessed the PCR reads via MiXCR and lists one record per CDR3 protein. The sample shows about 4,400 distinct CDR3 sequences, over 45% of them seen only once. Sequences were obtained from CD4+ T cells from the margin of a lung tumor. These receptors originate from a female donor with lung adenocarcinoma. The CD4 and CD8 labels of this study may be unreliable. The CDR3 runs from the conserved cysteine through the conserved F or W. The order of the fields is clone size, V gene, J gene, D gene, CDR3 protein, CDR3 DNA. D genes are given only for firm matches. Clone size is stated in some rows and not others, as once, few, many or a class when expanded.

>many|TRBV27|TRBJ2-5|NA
CASSLEPEGAETQYF
TGTGCCAGCAGTTTAGAGCCGGAGGGGGCGGAGACCCAGTACTTC
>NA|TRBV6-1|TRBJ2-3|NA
CGSSRRCSTDIQYF
TGTGGCAGCTCGAGGAGGTGTTCCACAGATATTCAGTATTTT
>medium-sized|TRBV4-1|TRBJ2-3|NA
CASSGAASPPDTQYF
TGCGCCAGCAGCGGAGCGGCATCACCCCCAGATACGCAGTATTTT
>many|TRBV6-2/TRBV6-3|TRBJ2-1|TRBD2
CASGQTGTSGEQFF
TGTGCCAGCGGCCAGACCGGGACTAGCGGTGAGCAGTTCTTC
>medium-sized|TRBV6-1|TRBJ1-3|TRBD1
CASRRRQGTSGNTIYF
TGTGCCAGCAGGCGCCGACAGGGTACCTCTGGAAACACCATATATTTT
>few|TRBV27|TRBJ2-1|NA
CASSYQHSYNEQFF
TGTGCCAGCAGTTACCAGCACTCCTACAATGAGCAGTTCTTC
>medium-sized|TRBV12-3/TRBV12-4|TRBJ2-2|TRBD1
CASSSTGGTGELFF
TGTGCCAGCAGTTCAACAGGGGGTACCGGGGAGCTGTTTTTT
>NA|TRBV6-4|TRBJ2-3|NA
CAIGGWDKDTQYF
TGTGCCATCGGGGGCTGGGACAAAGATACCCAGTACTTT
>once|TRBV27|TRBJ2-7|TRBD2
CASSFVRSTSGRKNMQYF
TGTGCCAGCAGTTTTGTGAGGAGCACTAGCGGGAGAAAAAACATGCAGTACTTC
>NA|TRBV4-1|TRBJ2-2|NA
CASRHQSGSAGELFF
TGCGCCAGCAGACACCAGTCAGGGAGCGCCGGGGAGCTGTTTTTT
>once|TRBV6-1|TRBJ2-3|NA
CASERGRTDTQYF
TGTGCCAGCGAGCGAGGGCGCACAGATACGCAGTATTTT
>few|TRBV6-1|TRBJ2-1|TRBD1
CASSETRTGEQFF
TGTGCCAGCAGTGAAACCCGGACAGGGGAGCAGTTCTTC
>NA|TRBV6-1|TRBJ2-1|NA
CASRKPGLMRNEQFF
TGTGCCAGCAGAAAACCGGGACTGATGAGGAATGAGCAGTTCTTC
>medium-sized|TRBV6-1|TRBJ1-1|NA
CASSRGEENQAFF
TGTGCCAGCAGTCGTGGGGAGGAGAATCAAGCTTTCTTT
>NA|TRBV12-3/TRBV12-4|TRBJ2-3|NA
CASSREGGDIQYF
TGTGCCAGCAGTCGGGAAGGGGGGGACATTCAGTATTTT
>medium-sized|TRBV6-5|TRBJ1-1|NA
CASSYDGETEAFF
TGTGCCAGCAGTTATGACGGGGAGACTGAAGCTTTCTTT
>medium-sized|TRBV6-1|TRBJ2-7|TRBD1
CASKRTGASEQYF
TGTGCCAGCAAACGGACAGGGGCCTCCGAGCAGTACTTC
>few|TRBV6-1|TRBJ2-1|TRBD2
CASSVAWTSGSMGDEQFF
TGTGCCAGCAGTGTAGCCTGGACTAGCGGGAGCATGGGCGATGAGCAGTTCTTC
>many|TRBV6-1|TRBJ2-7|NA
CASSARGGQGYEQYF
TGTGCCAGCAGCGCTCGGGGGGGACAGGGCTACGAGCAGTACTTC
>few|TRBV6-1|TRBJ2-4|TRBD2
CASSEFGGRSILAKNIQYF
TGTGCCAGCAGTGAATTCGGCGGGAGGTCAATCTTAGCCAAAAACATTCAGTACTTC
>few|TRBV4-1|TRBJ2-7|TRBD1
CASSQSGTGAYEQYF
TGCGCCAGCAGCCAGTCCGGGACAGGAGCCTACGAGCAGTACTTC
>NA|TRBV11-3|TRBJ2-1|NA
CASSLVPDEQFF
TGTGCCAGCAGCTTAGTCCCGGACGAGCAGTTCTTC
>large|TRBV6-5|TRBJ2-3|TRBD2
CASSYPDRARGLAGNTDTQYF
TGTGCCAGCAGTTACCCCGACAGGGCCCGTGGACTAGCGGGAAACACAGATACGCAGTATTTT
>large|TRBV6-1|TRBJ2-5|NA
CASSEEPDSRYTEQYF
TGTGCCAGCAGTGAAGAACCGGACAGTCGTTATACGGAGCAGTACTTC
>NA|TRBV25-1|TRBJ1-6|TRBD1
CASSDTRDSANSPLHF
TGTGCCAGCAGTGATACCCGGGACAGCGCTAATTCACCCCTCCACTTT
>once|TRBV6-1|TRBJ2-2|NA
CASRKVGGPGELFF
TGTGCCAGCAGAAAGGTGGGGGGACCCGGGGAGCTGTTTTTT
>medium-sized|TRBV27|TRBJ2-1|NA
CASSFEGGNEQFF
TGTGCCAGCAGTTTTGAAGGCGGCAATGAGCAGTTCTTC
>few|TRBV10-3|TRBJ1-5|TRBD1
CATRQGSNSNQPQHF
TGTGCCACTCGACAGGGATCTAATAGCAATCAGCCCCAGCATTTT
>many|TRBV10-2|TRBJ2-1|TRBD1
CASRRGQGSSAYNEQFF
TGCGCCAGCAGGAGGGGACAGGGGAGTTCTGCCTACAATGAGCAGTTCTTC
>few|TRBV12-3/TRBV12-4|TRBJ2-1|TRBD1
CASSFHRGSYNEQFF
TGTGCCAGCAGTTTTCACAGGGGCTCCTACAATGAGCAGTTCTTC
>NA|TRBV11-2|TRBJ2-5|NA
CASRVNLGGDQETQYF
TGTGCCAGCAGGGTTAATCTAGGGGGTGACCAAGAGACCCAGTACTTC
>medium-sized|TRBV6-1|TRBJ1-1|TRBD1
CATLSTGEAEAFF
TGTGCCACCCTATCGACAGGGGAGGCTGAAGCTTTCTTT
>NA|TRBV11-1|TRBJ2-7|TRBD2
CASSLEQWGSGRPGEQYF
TGTGCCAGCAGCTTAGAGCAATGGGGTAGCGGGAGACCAGGCGAGCAGTACTTC
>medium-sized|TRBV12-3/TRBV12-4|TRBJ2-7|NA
CASSLSFSGNYEQYF
TGTGCCAGCAGTTTATCTTTTAGCGGCAACTACGAGCAGTACTTC
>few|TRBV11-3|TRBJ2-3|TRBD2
CASSLGGLGAGGQYF
TGTGCCAGCAGCTTAGGGGGGCTCGGCGCGGGGGGGCAGTATTTT
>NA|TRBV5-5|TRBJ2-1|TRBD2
CASSAGLAGYNEQFF
TGTGCCAGCAGCGCCGGACTAGCGGGTTACAATGAGCAGTTCTTC
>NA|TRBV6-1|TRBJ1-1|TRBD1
CASRGGTGGNTEAFF
TGTGCCAGCAGAGGTGGGACAGGGGGAAACACTGAAGCTTTCTTT
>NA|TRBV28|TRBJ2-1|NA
CASSPLLVGEQFF
TGTGCCAGCAGTCCCCTACTAGTTGGTGAGCAGTTCTTC
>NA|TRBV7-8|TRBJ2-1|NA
CASSLFQGPSYEQFF
TGTGCCAGCAGCTTATTCCAGGGGCCCTCCTACGAGCAGTTCTTC
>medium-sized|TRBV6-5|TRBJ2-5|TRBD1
CASSYRGLVGQETQYF
TGTGCCAGCAGTTACAGGGGGCTAGTCGGACAAGAGACCCAGTACTTC
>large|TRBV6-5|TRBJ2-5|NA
CASTGREQETQYF
TGTGCCAGCACGGGCAGAGAGCAAGAGACCCAGTACTTC
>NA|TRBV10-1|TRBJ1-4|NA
CASRRQTGFNEKLFF
TGCGCCAGCAGACGCCAAACAGGATTTAATGAAAAACTGTTTTTT
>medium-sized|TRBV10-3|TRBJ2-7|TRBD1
CAISESTGTGFEQYF
TGTGCCATCAGTGAGTCGACGGGGACAGGGTTTGAGCAGTACTTC
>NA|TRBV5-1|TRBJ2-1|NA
CASSLSRGPLDEQFF
TGCGCCAGCAGCTTGTCCAGGGGCCCCTTAGATGAGCAGTTCTTC
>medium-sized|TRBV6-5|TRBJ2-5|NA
CAITSGSQTQYF
TGTGCCATTACTTCGGGCAGTCAGACCCAGTACTTC
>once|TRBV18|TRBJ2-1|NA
CASSWGSVNEQFF
TGTGCCAGCTCGTGGGGGAGTGTGAATGAGCAGTTCTTC
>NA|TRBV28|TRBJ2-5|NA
CASSSGGQETQYF
TGTGCCAGCAGTTCCGGGGGCCAAGAGACCCAGTACTTC
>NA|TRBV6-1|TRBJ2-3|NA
CASGLGQRATNMQYF
TGTGCCAGCGGCCTGGGACAGCGGGCCACAAACATGCAGTATTTC
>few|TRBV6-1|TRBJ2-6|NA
CASTTAHLGSGANVLTF
TGTGCCAGCACGACAGCGCATCTCGGCTCTGGGGCCAACGTCCTGACTTTC
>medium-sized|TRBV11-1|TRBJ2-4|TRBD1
CASSDDRGRNIQYF
TGTGCCAGCAGCGACGACAGGGGAAGGAACATTCAGTACTTC
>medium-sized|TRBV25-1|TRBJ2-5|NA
CASSDGTIFTYNEQYF
TGTGCCAGCAGTGACGGAACTATTTTTACCTACAATGAGCAGTACTTC
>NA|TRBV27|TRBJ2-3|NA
CASSLSAAQGGADTQYF
TGTGCCAGCAGTTTATCTGCGGCACAGGGAGGGGCAGATACGCAGTATTTT
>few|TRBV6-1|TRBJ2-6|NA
CASSIQGSGANVLTF
TGTGCCAGCAGCATACAGGGTTCTGGGGCCAACGTCCTGACTTTC
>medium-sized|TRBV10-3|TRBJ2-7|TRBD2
CATRGGDSYEQYF
TGTGCCACCCGGGGGGGGGACTCCTACGAGCAGTACTTC
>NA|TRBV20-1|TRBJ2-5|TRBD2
CSAEGLAGETQYF
TGCAGTGCAGAGGGACTAGCCGGAGAGACCCAGTACTTC
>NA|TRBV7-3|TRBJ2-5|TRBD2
CASSPLGGGHEQYF
TGTGCCAGCAGCCCACTCGGGGGGGGGCATGAGCAGTACTTC
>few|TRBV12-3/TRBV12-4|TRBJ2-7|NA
CASSTQTRPDEQYF
TGTGCCAGCAGCACTCAGACTAGACCGGACGAGCAGTACTTC